The T cell receptor beta chain under discussion was sequenced for a study of breast tumors, draining lymph nodes, adjacent tissues. Study-level findings and limits: That most tumor T cells come from lymph nodes remained unproven.

The V gene's germline CDR1 is SSHAT and CDR2 FNYEAQ (reference sequence). The CDR3 runs to 13 residues. TCRdb fed the multiplex PCR reads into MiXCR, producing one record per CDR3 protein. The table shows about 150,000 distinct CDR3 sequences, with around a third occurring only once. Many counts were recorded for this clonotype. The antigen remains undetermined. One end of the junction is discordant with germline, which a read error may explain. Breast cancer patients provided tissue from their axillary draining lymph nodes. The receptor was isolated from a female donor with breast cancer. Some clones in this sample may be carry-over from other donors' samples. The V call is TRBV7-7, the J call TRBJ2-5; D is perhaps TRBD2 (6 bases). The sample consisted of axillary lymph node tissue. The CDR3 DNA reads TGTGCTAGCAGTCGGGACTTCCAAGAGACCCAGTACTTC. Translated, it gives CASSRDFQETQYF. Using reference TRBV7-7 and TRBJ2-5 for the parts outside the CDR3, the full variable domain is GAGVSQSPRYKVTKRGQDVTLRCDPISSHATLYWYQQALGQGPEFLTYFNYEAQPDKSGLPSDRFSAERPEGSISTLTIQRTEQRDSAMYRCASSRDFQETQYFGPGTRLLVL.